This T cell receptor beta chain was sequenced in a study of T cell responses to AZD1222 COVID-19 vaccine. Study results and caveats: Among vaccine-associated CD4 TCRs, coverage spanned spike, with dominance at 160-218 and 743-854. Just a handful of AZD1222 recipients were seropositive at baseline. Donors in the cohort were predominantly white British and more often female, and clonal diversity was possibly underestimated.

Turning to this clone: Its antigen is undetermined.

Profiled with immunoSEQ multiplex PCR; TCRdb holds only in-frame clones, not every one. The data contain 120,000 or so clones, about 90% of them singletons. From germline, CDR1 is MNHGY and CDR2 SVAAGI. There are 13 residues in the CDR3. Trimming took off 8 bases at V and 4 bases at J, with 12 bases between the two ends. This TCR derives from an adult in good health. This material consisted of peripheral blood, taken on day 0 of AZD1222 vaccination. The chain combines TRBV6-9 with TRBJ2-1; D is undetermined. CDR3 residues: CASLGRAYNEQFF. The CDR3 DNA follows: TGTGCCAGCCTTGGTCGGGCTTACAATGAGCAGTTCTTC.